This TCR beta chain was recovered during a study of graft-versus-host responses after intestinal transplantation. About the research overall: Transplant types were multivisceral, liver-intestinal, or isolated intestinal.

Germline values: CDR1 MDHEN, CDR2 SYDVKM. This CDR3 is built from 15 residues. Deletions cut 4 bases from V and 8 bases from J, with 17 bases between. Points on this clone: The antigen is undetermined.

TCRdb's table, derived via immunoSEQ multiplex PCR, lists solely in-frame clones and lacks some. The table includes 96,000 or so clones, around 90% detected once. The study, taken as a whole, reports: Recipient marrow showed GvH clones, some seen first in ileum or blood.

The J gene is TRBJ1-4, the V gene TRBV28; D is uncertain. The sample was unstimulated CD4+ T cells sorted from spleen or lymph node cells, taken before intestinal transplant. This sequence was found in a human donor who received an intestinal transplant. The CDR3 reads CASSSDRGFGEKLFF. CDR3 sequence (DNA): TGTGCCAGCAGTTCGGACCGGGGTTTCGGCGAAAAACTGTTTTTT.